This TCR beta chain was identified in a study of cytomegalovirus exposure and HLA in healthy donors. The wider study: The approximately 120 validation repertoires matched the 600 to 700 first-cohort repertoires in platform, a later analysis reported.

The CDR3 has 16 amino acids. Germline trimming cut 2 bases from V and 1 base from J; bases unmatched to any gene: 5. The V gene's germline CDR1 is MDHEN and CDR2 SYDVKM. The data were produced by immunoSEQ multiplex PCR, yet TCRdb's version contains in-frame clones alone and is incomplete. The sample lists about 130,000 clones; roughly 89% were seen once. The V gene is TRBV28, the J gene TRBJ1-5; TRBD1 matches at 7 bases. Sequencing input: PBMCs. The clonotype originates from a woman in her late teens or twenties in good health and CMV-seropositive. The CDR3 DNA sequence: TGTGCCAGCAGTTTACATAGGGGGCAGAGCAATCAGCCCCAGCATTTT. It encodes CASSLHRGQSNQPQHF.